This entry is about one TCR beta chain. Antigen unknown. Presence of unique molecular identifiers characterized the TCR beta cDNA libraries. TCRdb fed the PCR reads into MiXCR, producing one record per CDR3 protein. The sample has roughly 580,000 distinct CDR3 sequences, about 44% seen once. This record belongs to a study of post-analysis software for immune sequencing data. Findings and caveats of the study: Strong same-batch co-clustering of samples appeared with F measure clustering. TRBV5-6, TRBV5-1 and TRBV20-1 belonged to a set of roughly five TRBV segments that were more frequent in patients than controls.

Trimming pared 11 bases from V and 0 bases from J, leaving 10 bases between. This CDR3 has 12 residues. Germline values: CDR1 SNHLY, CDR2 FYNNEI. The source is a girl under 18 with multiple sclerosis. The chain is built from TRBV2 and TRBJ1-2; D unresolved. The sample was blood. CDR3 sequence: CAFYVANYGYTF. DNA of the CDR3: TGTGCCTTCTACGTCGCTAACTATGGCTACACCTTC. Together with reference TRBV2 and TRBJ1-2, the CDR3 gives the full variable domain: EPEVTQTPSHQVTQMGQEVILRCVPISNHLYFYWYRQILGQKVEFLVSFYNNEISEKSEIFDDQFSVERPDGSNFTLKIRSTKLEDSAMYFCAFYVANYGYTFGSGTRLTVV.